The 10 T cell receptor beta chains in this list originate from one sample, sequenced in a study of CD8+ T cells in alopecia areata (dated by TCRdb to the late 2010s). The sample's time point label, in plain terms: baseline before oral tofacitinib. Lesional scalp punch biopsies and peripheral blood were obtained from alopecia areata patients. The protocol used for the library was the immunoSEQ multiplex PCR assay. For TCR sequencing, RNA was extracted from every sample and reverse transcribed into cDNA to serve as template. Sourced from immuneACCESS, this table was stored by TCRdb with only in-frame sequences that have V and J called. A share of the clones is absent; for the studies checked, an unresolved V gene accounts for under half, and the remainder has no known explanation. Across this sample there are some 5,000 clones, with just over 60% seen only once. The ten largest clones represent 11% of the sample.

Sample: skin, taken at week 0. The receptor set was obtained from a human donor with alopecia areata.

This clone was seen more than once but under ten times. The chain links TRBV4-1 to TRBJ1-3, with unresolved D. There are 16 residues in the CDR3. CDR1 MGHRA and CDR2 YSYEKL come from the germline V gene. V was trimmed by 1 base and J by 0 bases, leaving 10 bases between them. CDR3 loop: CASSQVIGRSGNTIYF. CDR3 sequence (DNA): TGCGCCAGCAGCCAAGTTATAGGCCGCTCTGGAAACACCATATATTTT.

The gene calls are TRBV11-3 and TRBJ2-2; tentative D call: TRBD1 (6 bases). CDR3 size: 15 residues. Germline CDR1 SGHNT, CDR2 YENEEA. V shed 5 bases and J shed 4 bases, with 14 bases lying between them. CDR3 sequence reads: CASSPTDRSTGELFF. CDR3 sequence (DNA): TGTGCCAGCAGCCCTACGGACAGAAGCACCGGGGAGCTGTTTTTT.

This clone was observed a handful of times. The J gene is TRBJ1-1, the V gene TRBV19; D uncertain. This CDR3 spans 11 amino acids. Germline assignment: CDR1 LNHDA and CDR2 SQIVND (reference sequence). V lost 3 bases, J lost 6 bases, and 5 bases lay in between. Written as DNA, the CDR3 is TGTGCCAGTAGTATGTATGCTGAAGCTTTCTTT. Protein product: CASSMYAEAFF.

This clone was recorded a few times. The gene calls are TRBV7-8 and TRBJ2-7; 7 bases are shared with TRBD1. This CDR3 region has 15 residues. Germline V gene data show CDR1 as SGHVS and CDR2 as FQNEAQ. V shed 4 bases and J 1 base; nucleotides not matched to a gene: 7. The DNA for the CDR3 is TGTGCCAGCAGCTCTTGGATCAGGGGGTCCTACGAGCAGTACTTC. This gives the protein CASSSWIRGSYEQYF. Filled out from reference TRBV7-8 and TRBJ2-7, the complete variable domain reads GAGVSQSPRYKVAKRGQDVALRCDPISGHVSLFWYQQALGQGPEFLTYFQNEAQLDKSGLPSDRFFAERPEGSVSTLKIQRTQQEDSAVYLCASSSWIRGSYEQYFGPGTRLTVT.

This clone was seen a few times. The chain recombines TRBV14 with TRBJ1-2; D ambiguous. Germline V gene lookup returns CDR1 SGHDN and CDR2 FVKESK. This CDR3 contains 13 residues. The V and J ends lost 0 bases and 5 bases respectively, with 7 bases between them. The CDR3 reads CASSQDRKYGYTF. The CDR3, as DNA: TGTGCCAGCAGCCAAGATAGAAAGTATGGCTACACCTTC.

The CDR3 reads CASSRDRAEGEQYF. CDR3 in DNA: TGCGCCAGCAGCCGTGACAGGGCAGAAGGCGAGCAGTACTTC. This chain connects TRBV5-1 to TRBJ2-7; 7 nucleotides line up with TRBD1. Germline V gives CDR1 SGHRS, CDR2 YFSETQ. The CDR3 has 14 residues. V was clipped by 4 bases and J by 6 bases; unmatched bases: 10.

The chain links TRBV4-1 to TRBJ2-5, with D unresolved. This CDR3 is built from 13 residues. Trimming took off 1 base at V and 0 bases at J, with 3 bases between the two ends. Germline V CDR1 and CDR2: MGHRA, YSYEKL. The chain's CDR3 is CASSQGHQETQYF. CDR3 in DNA: TGCGCCAGCAGCCAAGGCCACCAAGAGACCCAGTACTTC.

This clone has a single count. This chain joins TRBV5-6 and TRBJ2-2; either TRBD1 or TRBD2 may supply D (5 bases each). V was trimmed by 5 bases and J by 2 bases, leaving 13 bases between them. Germline CDR1 SGHDT, CDR2 YYEEEE. The CDR3 loop spans 15 amino acids. The CDR3 nucleotides read TGTGCCAGCAGTATACCCGGGGCAAACACCGGGGAGCTGTTTTTT. Translated: CASSIPGANTGELFF.

This clone showed up just a few times. The V and J genes are TRBV5-1 and TRBJ2-5; the D is unclear. V was trimmed by 3 bases and J by 2 bases, leaving 11 bases between them. CDR1 is SGHRS and CDR2 is YFSETQ in the germline V gene. The CDR3 sequence is 14 residues long. CDR3 DNA: TGCGCCAGCAGCTGGGCTCGAGTACAAGAGACCCAGTACTTC. It codes for CASSWARVQETQYF.

This clone was seen once. The CDR3 DNA is TGTGCCAGCAGTGTAGGGGGTTCCGATACGCAGTATTTT. It translates to CASSVGGSDTQYF. The chain couples TRBV6-1 to TRBJ2-3; D perhaps matches TRBD1 (6 bases). Trimming took off 4 bases at V and 6 bases at J, with 11 bases between the two ends. The CDR3 is 13 residues long. From germline, CDR1 is MNHNS and CDR2 SASEGT.